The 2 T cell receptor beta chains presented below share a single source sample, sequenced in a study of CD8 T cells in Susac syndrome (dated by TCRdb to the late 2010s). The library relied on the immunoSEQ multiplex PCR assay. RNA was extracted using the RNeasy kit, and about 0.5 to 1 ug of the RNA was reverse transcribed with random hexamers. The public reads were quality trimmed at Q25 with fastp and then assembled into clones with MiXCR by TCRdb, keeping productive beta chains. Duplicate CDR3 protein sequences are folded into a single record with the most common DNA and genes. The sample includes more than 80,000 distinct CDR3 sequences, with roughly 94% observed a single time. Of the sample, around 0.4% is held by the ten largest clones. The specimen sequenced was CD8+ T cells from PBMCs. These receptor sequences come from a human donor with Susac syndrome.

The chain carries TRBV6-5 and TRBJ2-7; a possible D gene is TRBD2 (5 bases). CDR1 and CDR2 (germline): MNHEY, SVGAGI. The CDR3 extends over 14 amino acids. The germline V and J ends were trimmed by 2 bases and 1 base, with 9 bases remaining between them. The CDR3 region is CASSYGPGSYEQYF. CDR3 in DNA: TGTGCCAGCAGTTACGGACCGGGGTCCTACGAGCAGTACTTC.

CDR3 bases: TGTGCCAGCAGTACAGACAGTACAACTAATGAAAAACTGTTTTTT. Amino acid sequence: CASSTDSTTNEKLFF. The chain employs TRBV7-9 and TRBJ1-4; tentative D call: TRBD1 (5 bases). Germline lookup yields CDR1 SEHNR and CDR2 FQNEAQ (reference sequence). The CDR3 loop spans 15 amino acids. V gave up 6 bases and J gave up 0 bases, with 11 bases separating them.